These 8 T cell receptor beta chains were all obtained from the same sample, sequenced in a study of T-cell reconstitution after alpha-beta-depleted transplantation in children. Unique molecular identifiers were used to barcode this TCRbeta library. Each CDR3 protein gets one entry after TCRdb re-called the PCR reads with MiXCR. Of a few hundred thousand distinct CDR3 sequences listed, approximately 12% are singletons. The specimen was PBMCs, mostly from graft donor cells, collected 360 days after TCRalphabeta/CD19-depleted stem cell transplant. These receptors were taken from a male patient aged 10-17 years who had a stem cell transplant for acute myeloid leukemia, so the T cells may come from the graft donor.

Of note for this clonotype: One end of the junction does not line up with germline, which may come from a read error. This rearrangement joins TRBV14 to TRBJ2-7, with 15 bases matching TRBD2. The CDR3 spans 19 residues. CDR1 SGHDN and CDR2 FVKESK come from the germline V gene. CDR3 region: CANSKQGTSGRRIWYEQYF. As DNA, the CDR3 is TGTGCCAACAGCAAGCAAGGGACTAGCGGGAGGAGGATTTGGTACGAGCAGTACTTC. Supplemented by reference TRBV14 and TRBJ2-7, the full variable domain reads EAGVTQFPSHSVIEKGQTVTLRCDPISGHDNLYWYRRVMGKEIKFLLHFVKESKQDESGMPNNRFLAERTGGTYSTLKVQPAELEDSGVYFCANSKQGTSGRRIWYEQYFGPGTRLTVT.

This clonotype was seen a few times. The chain carries TRBV11-3 and TRBJ2-5, with D perhaps matching TRBD1 or TRBD2 (6 bases each). Trimming removed 6 bases from V and 5 bases from J, with 19 bases in between. Germline assignment: CDR1 SGHNT and CDR2 YENEEA. This CDR3 is built from 15 residues. CDR3 loop: CASSPAGGARETQYF. The CDR3 DNA reads TGTGCCAGCAGTCCCGCCGGGGGCGCCAGGGAGACCCAGTACTTC.

This clonotype occurred a few times. V is TRBV27 and J is TRBJ2-2; 8 bases fit TRBD2. The CDR3 loop spans 13 amino acids. Germline CDR1 MNHEY, CDR2 SMNVEV (reference sequence). J lost 12 bases, V lost 5 bases, and 8 bases had no gene match. The CDR3 reads CASSPQGLEKLFF. The CDR3 DNA reads TGTGCCAGCAGTCCCCAGGGACTAGAAAAGCTGTTTTTT.

This clonotype came up a few times. The chain has TRBV11-2 and TRBJ2-2; D is uncertain. The ends were cut back, 5 bases at V and 9 bases at J, with 7 bases in the middle. CDR1 is SGHAT and CDR2 is FQNNGV in the germline V gene. The CDR3 is made up of 11 amino acids. The CDR3 nucleotides read TGTGCCAGCAGCCAATTCCGGGAGCTGTTTTTT. It codes for CASSQFRELFF. The whole variable domain, remainder taken from reference TRBV11-2 and TRBJ2-2, is EAGVAQSPRYKIIEKRQSVAFWCNPISGHATLYWYQQILGQGPKLLIQFQNNGVVDDSQLPKDRFSAERLKGVDSTLKIQPAKLEDSAVYLCASSQFRELFFGEGSRLTVL.

There are a few counts of this clonotype. The chain recombines TRBV15 with TRBJ2-7; no clear D. This CDR3 region has 14 residues. Germline CDR1 is LNHNV and CDR2 is YYDKDF (reference sequence). The ends were cut back, 5 bases at V and 0 bases at J, with 11 bases in the middle. The CDR3 region is CATSSDRISYEQYF. DNA of the CDR3: TGTGCCACCAGCTCGGACCGGATCTCCTACGAGCAGTACTTC.

There are a few counts of this clonotype. The J gene is TRBJ2-1, the V gene TRBV12-5; the D is unclear. This CDR3 contains 19 residues. The V end lost 1 base, the J end lost 2 bases, and 21 bases lay between the germline ends. CDR1 is LGHNT, CDR2 FRNRAP, per germline. The DNA for the CDR3 is TGTGCTAGTGGTTTGGCGCCCCTCGGGCGTATCGCCCCCTACAATGAGCAGTTCTTC. The encoded protein is CASGLAPLGRIAPYNEQFF.

There are many counts of this clonotype. The chain is built from TRBV12-3 or TRBV12-4 and TRBJ2-1; D gene unclear. The CDR3 totals 15 residues. Trimming removed 5 bases from V and 7 bases from J, with 18 bases in between. The CDR3 loop is CASSPDWLSRNEQFF. CDR3 sequence (DNA): TGTGCCAGCAGTCCCGACTGGCTCTCTAGAAATGAGCAGTTCTTC.

V usage is TRBV12-5 and J usage is TRBJ2-3, with TRBD2 identical over 13 bases. Germline V CDR1 and CDR2: LGHNT, FRNRAP. The junction had 17 bases not matched to a gene; V was cut back by 1 base and J by 4 bases. This CDR3 spans 21 amino acids. CDR3 amino acids: CASGLGSPGTSGMRAADTQYF. CDR3 sequence (DNA): TGTGCTAGTGGTTTGGGTTCCCCTGGGACTAGCGGGATGAGGGCCGCAGATACGCAGTATTTT. The entire variable domain, with the rest obtained from reference TRBV12-5 and TRBJ2-3, is as follows: DARVTQTPRHKVTEMGQEVTMRCQPILGHNTVFWYRQTMMQGLELLAYFRNRAPLDDSGMPKDRFSAEMPDATLATLKIQPSEPRDSAVYFCASGLGSPGTSGMRAADTQYFGPGTRLTVL.